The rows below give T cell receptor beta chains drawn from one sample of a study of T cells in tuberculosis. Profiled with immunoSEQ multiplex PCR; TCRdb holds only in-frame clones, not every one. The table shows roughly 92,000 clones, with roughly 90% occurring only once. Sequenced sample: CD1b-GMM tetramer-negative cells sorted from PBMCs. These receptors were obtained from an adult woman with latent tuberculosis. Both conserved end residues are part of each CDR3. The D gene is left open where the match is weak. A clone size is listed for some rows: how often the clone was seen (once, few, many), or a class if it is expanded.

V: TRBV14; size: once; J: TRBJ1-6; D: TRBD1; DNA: TGTGCCAGCAAAAGGACAGGGGGCTCCTATAATTCACCCCTCCACTTT; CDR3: CASKRTGGSYNSPLHF
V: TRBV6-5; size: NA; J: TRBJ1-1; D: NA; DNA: TGTGCCAGCAGTTCTCCAGGAAGTTCTACTGAAGCTTTCTTT; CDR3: CASSSPGSSTEAFF
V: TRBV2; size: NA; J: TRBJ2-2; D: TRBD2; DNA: TGTGCCAGCAGTGAAGGTGGGCTAGCGGGGGGGACGAACACCGGGGAGCTGTTTTTT; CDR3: CASSEGGLAGGTNTGELFF
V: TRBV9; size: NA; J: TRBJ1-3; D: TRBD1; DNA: TGTGCCAGCAGCTCCGGGACAGGGGTGGGAAACACCATATATTTT; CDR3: CASSSGTGVGNTIYF
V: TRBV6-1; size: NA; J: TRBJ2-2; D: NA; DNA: TGTGCCAGCAGTACAGGGTATGGCACCGGGGAGCTGTTTTTT; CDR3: CASSTGYGTGELFF
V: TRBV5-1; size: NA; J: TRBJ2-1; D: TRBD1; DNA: TGCGCCAGCAGCACTGACAGGGCCTATGAGCAGTTCTTC; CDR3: CASSTDRAYEQFF
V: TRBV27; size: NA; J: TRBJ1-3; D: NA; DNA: TGTGCCAGCAGTACCTCAGGGCTAAACACCATATATTTT; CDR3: CASSTSGLNTIYF
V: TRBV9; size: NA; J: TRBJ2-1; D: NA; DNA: TGTGCCAGCAGCGTAGCTACCCCAGGGGGGAATGAGCAGTTCTTC; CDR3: CASSVATPGGNEQFF
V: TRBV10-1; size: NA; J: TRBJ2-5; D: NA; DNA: TGCGCCAGCAGTGAAACATCAGGGGTCGGGTCCCAGTACTTC; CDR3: CASSETSGVGSQYF
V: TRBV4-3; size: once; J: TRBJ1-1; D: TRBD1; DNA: TGCGCCAGCAGCCACACTCGACAGGGAGAAGCTTTCTTT; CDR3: CASSHTRQGEAFF
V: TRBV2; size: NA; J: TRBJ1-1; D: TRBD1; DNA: TGTGCCAGCAGTCTAGGACAGGGGAACACTGAAGCTTTCTTT; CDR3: CASSLGQGNTEAFF
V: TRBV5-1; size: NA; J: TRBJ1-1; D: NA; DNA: TGCGCCAGCAGCCCGTCCCTGACAGGTGAAGCTTTCTTT; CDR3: CASSPSLTGEAFF
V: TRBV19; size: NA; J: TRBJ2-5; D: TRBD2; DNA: TGTGCCAGTAGTCCCTGGACTAGCGGGGGGGCAGAGACCCAGTACTTC; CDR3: CASSPWTSGGAETQYF
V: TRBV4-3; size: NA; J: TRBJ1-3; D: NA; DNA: TGCGCCAGCAGCCAAGATTCCATAGACTCTGGAAACACCATATATTTT; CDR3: CASSQDSIDSGNTIYF
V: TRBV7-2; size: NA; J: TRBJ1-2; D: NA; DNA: TGTGCCAGCAGCTTAGTGGGGCCAGGGCCAGCTAACTATGGCTACACCTTC; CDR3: CASSLVGPGPANYGYTF
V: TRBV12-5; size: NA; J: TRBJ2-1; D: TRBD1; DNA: TGTGCTAGTGGTTCCGGGACAGGGGCCTACAATGAGCAGTTCTTC; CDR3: CASGSGTGAYNEQFF